This passage covers 29 T cell receptor beta chains from one sample sequenced in a study of T cell responses to AZD1222 COVID-19 vaccine. Profiling relied on immunoSEQ multiplex PCR, and the TCRdb table lists in-frame clones only, not all of them. The table lists under 300,000 clones, about 92% of them singletons. The sample consisted of peripheral blood, taken on day 0 of AZD1222 vaccination. The source of these receptors is an adult in good health.

The chain has TRBV6-6 and TRBJ1-5, with 7 bases that match TRBD1. V dropped 5 bases and J dropped 1; count of bases not matched to a gene: 14. Per the germline V gene, CDR1 is MNHNY and CDR2 is SVGAGI (reference sequence). This CDR3 contains 18 residues. CDR3 loop: CASSPTGSTTRSNQPQHF. DNA for the CDR3: TGTGCCAGCAGTCCGACAGGGAGTACCACCCGGAGCAATCAGCCCCAGCATTTT.

This clone was counted a few times. The chain recombines TRBV6-5 with TRBJ2-7; D is ambiguous. Germline values: CDR1 MNHEY, CDR2 SVGAGI. The CDR3 runs to 12 residues. The V and J ends lost 6 bases and 6 bases respectively, with 12 bases between them. This CDR3 reads CASSSPAGEQYF. The CDR3 coding sequence is TGTGCCAGCAGCTCACCAGCAGGCGAGCAGTACTTC.

The V and J genes are TRBV15 and TRBJ1-4; D is undetermined. In germline, CDR1 is LNHNV, CDR2 YYDKDF (reference sequence). This CDR3 contains 11 residues. V was cut by 6 bases and J by 12 bases, with 11 bases left in between. CDR3 coding DNA: TGTGCCACCAGGCCCCCAGCCCAACTGTTTTTT. It translates to CATRPPAQLFF.

The chain joins TRBV28 to TRBJ1-6; D call uncertain. The CDR3 totals 16 residues. CDR1 is MDHEN, CDR2 SYDVKM, per germline. Deletions cut 2 bases from V and 2 bases from J, with 10 bases between. CDR3 sequence: CASSLEVPTYNSPLHF. CDR3 coding DNA: TGTGCCAGCAGTTTAGAGGTTCCTACCTATAATTCACCCCTCCACTTT.

The chain is built from TRBV19 and TRBJ2-3; D perhaps matches TRBD2 (5 bases). Germline V gene sequence: CDR1 LNHDA, CDR2 SQIVND (reference sequence). CDR3 size: 14 residues. The ends were cut back, 3 bases at V and 8 bases at J, with 15 bases in the middle. The CDR3 spells CASSIAGALGTQYF. Written as DNA, the CDR3 is TGTGCCAGTAGTATCGCGGGCGCATTGGGTACGCAGTATTTT.

The V and J genes are TRBV6-6 and TRBJ2-7, with D tentatively TRBD1 (6 bases). V shed 5 bases and J shed 12 bases, with 20 bases lying between them. Germline CDR1 reads MNHNY; CDR2 reads SVGAGI (reference sequence). There are 13 residues in the CDR3. CDR3 residues: CASSISPSGVGYF. CDR3 in DNA: TGTGCCAGCAGTATCTCCCCCTCAGGGGTAGGGTACTTC.

This chain joins TRBV19 and TRBJ1-5; D is unresolved. The CDR3 covers 15 residues. CDR1 and CDR2 (germline): LNHDA, SQIVND (reference sequence). The ends were cut back, 3 bases at V and 0 bases at J, with 9 bases in the middle. The CDR3 loop is CASSMPGNSNQPQHF. The DNA for the CDR3 is TGTGCCAGTAGTATGCCAGGTAATAGCAATCAGCCCCAGCATTTT.

The chain has TRBV30 and TRBJ1-3, with D unclear. Germline CDR1 reads GTSNPN; CDR2 reads SVGIG (reference sequence). V lost 0 bases, J lost 7 bases, and 4 bases lay in between. CDR3 length: 11 amino acids. The CDR3 is CAWSVGNTIYF. The CDR3 DNA sequence: TGTGCCTGGAGTGTAGGGAACACCATATATTTT.

This sequence joins TRBV19 and TRBJ2-7; 11 bases fit TRBD2. The length of the CDR3 is 14 residues. The V segment lost 10 bases and the J segment 5 bases; nucleotides outside the gene matches: 10. CDR1 LNHDA and CDR2 SQIVND come from the germline V gene (reference sequence). The CDR3 nucleotides read TGTGCCACCAACCCGGGACTAGCGGTCCACGAGCAGTACTTC. This gives the protein CATNPGLAVHEQYF.

This clone was recorded only once. The chain recombines TRBV11-2 with TRBJ1-6, with D unresolved. Per the germline V gene, CDR1 is SGHAT and CDR2 is FQNNGV. V was pared by 3 bases and J by 8 bases, with 11 bases between. This CDR3 contains 14 residues. CDR3 amino acids: CASSLVTGYSPLHF. The CDR3 nucleotides read TGTGCCAGCAGCTTGGTAACGGGCTATTCACCCCTCCACTTT.

The chain recombines TRBV6-5 with TRBJ1-3; perhaps TRBD1 as D (6 bases). CDR3 length equals 15 residues. Germline V lookup: CDR1 MNHEY, CDR2 SVGAGI. Trimming removed 0 bases at V and 3 bases at J, with 9 bases between. The CDR3, as DNA: TGTGCCAGCAGTTACTCAGCAGGGGTTGGAAACACCATATATTTT. Translation gives CASSYSAGVGNTIYF.

Points on this clone: The same CDR3 arises from other DNA sequences in this sample as well. The chain couples TRBV5-4 to TRBJ2-7, with D perhaps given as TRBD1 or TRBD2 (5 bases each). V gave up 5 bases and J gave up 5 bases, with 11 bases separating them. Germline CDR1 reads SGHNT; CDR2 reads YYREEE (reference sequence). CDR3 length equals 12 residues. CDR3 in DNA: TGTGCCAGCAGTTTAGTGGGGGACGAGCAGTACTTC. It specifies CASSLVGDEQYF.

The chain has TRBV7-2 and TRBJ1-5; no firm D call. The CDR3 spans 12 residues. Trimming removed 2 bases at V and 7 bases at J, with 6 bases between. Germline CDR1 reads SGHTA; CDR2 reads FQGNSA. The CDR3 is CASSLLEQPQHF. The CDR3 bases are TGTGCCAGCAGCTTACTAGAACAGCCCCAGCATTTT.

This clone was counted a single time. This chain links TRBV27 with TRBJ2-7; 9 bases align to TRBD2. Germline values: CDR1 MNHEY, CDR2 SMNVEV (reference sequence). The CDR3 loop spans 15 amino acids. The ends lost 6 bases at V and 0 bases at J; junction bases unmatched: 6. CDR3 bases: TGTGCCAGCAGCTCCCCGCGGGGGGGCTCCTACGAGCAGTACTTC. It translates to CASSSPRGGSYEQYF.

Here the CDR3 reads CASSPTLGQGPNQPQHF. Here the CDR3 DNA reads TGCGCCAGCAGTCCAACACTCGGACAGGGCCCGAATCAGCCCCAGCATTTT. This rearrangement joins TRBV23-1 to TRBJ1-5; 8 bases line up with TRBD1. TRBV23-1 qualifies as an ORF whose function is uncertain. This CDR3 has 17 amino acids. Germline trimming cut 4 bases from V and 4 bases from J; bases unmatched to any gene: 12.

V gene TRBV6-2 or TRBV6-3 combines with J gene TRBJ1-6; 7 bases line up with TRBD1. Germline V gives CDR1 MNHEY, CDR2 SVGEGT. The CDR3 is 14 residues long. V gave up 4 bases and J gave up 8 bases; unmatched junction bases: 5. In nucleotides, the CDR3 is TGTGCCAGCAGTTTGATCGGGACAGATTCACCCCTCCACTTT. Its protein product is CASSLIGTDSPLHF.

The chain recombines TRBV5-1 with TRBJ2-4; D is ambiguous. The CDR3 consists of 13 residues. The germline V gene encodes CDR1 SGHRS and CDR2 YFSETQ. The V and J ends lost 5 bases and 7 bases respectively, with 13 bases between them. The CDR3 protein is CASSLPGGNIQYF. The CDR3, as DNA: TGCGCCAGCAGTCTGCCCGGTGGGAACATTCAGTACTTC.

This chain links TRBV5-1 with TRBJ2-1; possibly TRBD2 for D (5 bases). Trimming left V 1 base short and J 8 bases short, with 10 bases between. Germline CDR1 SGHRS, CDR2 YFSETQ. The CDR3 has 13 residues. The CDR3 here is CASSLPMRDEQFF. In DNA form, the CDR3 reads TGCGCCAGCAGCTTGCCCATGAGGGATGAGCAGTTCTTC.

V usage is TRBV6-5 and J usage is TRBJ2-3, with 9 bases lining up with TRBD2. The V and J ends lost 6 bases and 4 bases, in that order; junction bases with no gene match: 5. Germline lookup yields CDR1 MNHEY and CDR2 SVGAGI. CDR3 length equals 14 residues. The CDR3 sequence: CASSVAGESDTQYF. CDR3 in DNA: TGTGCCAGCAGCGTAGCGGGAGAGTCAGATACGCAGTATTTT.

The genes are TRBV6-5 and TRBJ1-2, with D possibly being TRBD1 (5 bases). The CDR3 length is 14 residues. Looked up from germline, CDR1 is MNHEY and CDR2 is SVGAGI. V was clipped by 3 bases and J by 7 bases, with 15 bases between them. CDR3 region: CASSYGGGRFGYTF. The DNA of the CDR3 is TGTGCCAGCAGTTATGGGGGGGGACGTTTTGGCTACACCTTC.

The chain has TRBV5-4 and TRBJ2-1; 8 bases map to TRBD1. Germline V gene sequence: CDR1 SGHNT, CDR2 YYREEE (reference sequence). This CDR3 spans 16 amino acids. V was pared by 4 bases and J by 0 bases, with 6 bases of the junction left unmatched. The CDR3 loop reads CASSDRGKNSYNEQFF. The DNA of the CDR3 is TGTGCCAGCAGCGACAGGGGAAAAAACTCCTACAATGAGCAGTTCTTC. The whole variable domain, remainder taken from reference TRBV5-4 and TRBJ2-1, is ETGVTQSPTHLIKTRGQQVTLRCSSQSGHNTVSWYQQALGQGPQFIFQYYREEENGRGNFPPRFSGLQFPNYSSELNVNALELDDSALYLCASSDRGKNSYNEQFFGPGTRLTVL.

The chain joins TRBV3-1 (or the pseudogene TRBV3-2) to TRBJ2-3; the D gene is possibly TRBD2 (5 bases). V was clipped by 5 bases and J by 14 bases, with 23 bases between them. The CDR3 covers 14 residues. Germline CDR1 and CDR2: LGHDT and YNNKEL (reference sequence). The CDR3 region is CASSTRGGEAPGYF. The CDR3 DNA is TGTGCCAGCAGCACTCGAGGAGGCGAGGCGCCTGGGTATTTT.

This chain links TRBV27 with TRBJ2-2, with D tentatively TRBD2 (6 bases). Trimming took off 6 bases at V and 5 bases at J, with 22 bases between the two ends. Germline assignment: CDR1 MNHEY and CDR2 SMNVEV (reference sequence). The CDR3 spans 17 residues. The CDR3: CASRPIPGPGGTGELFF. The CDR3 nucleotides read TGTGCCAGCAGACCTATACCGGGACCCGGAGGGACCGGGGAGCTGTTTTTT.

The chain links TRBV27 to TRBJ1-5, with 7 positions matching TRBD1. This CDR3 comprises 15 residues. The trim removed 5 bases at V and 4 bases at J, leaving 8 bases unmatched. CDR1 and CDR2 (germline): MNHEY, SMNVEV (reference sequence). The CDR3 region has the DNA TGTGCCAGCAGTCAGAACAGGGGCCCGAATCAGCCCCAGCATTTT. This translates into CASSQNRGPNQPQHF.

Turning to this clone: This sample also contains other DNA sequences that code for the same CDR3. The gene calls are TRBV25-1 and TRBJ1-1, with D unclear. V was clipped by 3 bases and J by 5 bases, with 7 bases between them. This CDR3 contains 12 residues. CDR1 is MGHDK, CDR2 SYGVNS, per germline. In DNA form, the CDR3 reads TGTGCCAGCAGTGATGGTAGGACTGAAGCTTTCTTT. It codes for CASSDGRTEAFF.

This chain links TRBV5-1 with TRBJ2-7; tentatively, D is TRBD1 (5 bases). Germline CDR1 and CDR2: SGHRS and YFSETQ. The CDR3 has 15 amino acids. Trimming left V 3 bases short and J 6 bases short, with 19 bases between. The DNA of the CDR3 is TGCGCCAGCAGCTCGCGCCCGGACACCCTGTTCGAGCAGTACTTC. Translation gives CASSSRPDTLFEQYF.

The table lists this clone with a count of one. The rearrangement links TRBV24-1 to TRBJ1-3; 7 bases are a match to TRBD1. The CDR3 is 14 residues long. After removal of 12 bases from V and 1 base from J, the junction contained 8 bases not matched to a gene. Germline V gene sequence: CDR1 KGHDR, CDR2 SFDVKD. This CDR3 is CAPADRASGNTIYF. The CDR3 DNA is TGTGCCCCGGCAGACAGGGCGTCTGGAAACACCATATATTTT.

The gene calls are TRBV2 and TRBJ1-2; D remains ambiguous. With 9 bases removed from V and 10 bases from J, the gap between germline ends came to 12 bases. The CDR3 loop spans 10 amino acids. The V gene's germline CDR1 is SNHLY and CDR2 FYNNEI. The DNA for the CDR3 is TGTGCCAGTCGAGAGGGCGCCTACACCTTC. Its translation is CASREGAYTF. The entire variable domain, with the rest obtained from reference TRBV2 and TRBJ1-2, is as follows: EPEVTQTPSHQVTQMGQEVILRCVPISNHLYFYWYRQILGQKVEFLVSFYNNEISEKSEIFDDQFSVERPDGSNFTLKIRSTKLEDSAMYFCASREGAYTFGSGTRLTVV.

This clone was picked up one time. This chain joins TRBV11-1 and TRBJ2-2; D is unclear. Trimming pared 4 bases from V and 4 bases from J, leaving 7 bases between. The CDR3 sequence is 13 residues long. Germline CDR1 is SGHAT and CDR2 is FQDESV (reference sequence). The CDR3 DNA sequence: TGTGCCAGCAGCTCGACCCGCACCGGGGAGCTGTTTTTT. Its protein product is CASSSTRTGELFF.